Shown below are 17 T cell receptor beta chains from a single sample sequenced in a study of blood T cell repertoires in COVID-19. The repertoire was sequenced with immunoSEQ multiplex PCR; TCRdb's copy has only in-frame clones and lacks some. The sample lists around 70,000 clones, more than 90% occurring once. The sample consisted of peripheral blood. These receptors were collected from a man between 45 and 60 years old with acute or convalescent COVID-19.

The chain couples TRBV7-3 to TRBJ2-3, with 7 bases matching TRBD2. Germline assignment: CDR1 SGHTA and CDR2 FQGTGA. The trim removed 3 bases at V and 5 bases at J, leaving 5 bases unmatched. There are 14 residues in the CDR3. CDR3 nucleotides: TGTGCCAGCAGCTTCGGACTAGAAAGAGATACGCAGTATTTT. This gives the protein CASSFGLERDTQYF.

V usage is TRBV13 and J usage is TRBJ1-1; TRBD1 might be the D (6 bases). V lost 5 bases, J lost 11 bases, and 24 bases lay in between. This CDR3 spans 15 amino acids. Germline CDR1 is PRHDT and CDR2 is FYEKMQ (reference sequence). This CDR3 is CASSKKLREGEGAFF. CDR3 in DNA: TGTGCCAGCAGCAAAAAGCTTAGGGAGGGGGAGGGGGCTTTCTTT.

The CDR3 sequence is CASRSAGLSDEKLFF. The CDR3 region has the DNA TGTGCCAGCAGGAGCGCAGGGCTCTCGGATGAAAAACTGTTTTTT. The chain joins TRBV6-5 to TRBJ1-4; TRBD1 might be the D (5 bases). This CDR3 comprises 15 residues. Germline CDR1 reads MNHEY; CDR2 reads SVGAGI. V shed 6 bases and J shed 6 bases, with 17 bases lying between them.

V is TRBV10-2 and J is TRBJ2-1; TRBD2 agrees at 13 bases. This CDR3 spans 15 amino acids. The germline CDR1 and CDR2 sequences are WSHSY and SAAADI. The V gene end was trimmed by 8 bases and the J gene end by 7 bases; junction bases not matched to a gene: 8. CDR3 protein: CASRLAGGMGNEQFF. The CDR3 DNA follows: TGCGCCAGCCGACTAGCGGGAGGAATGGGGAATGAGCAGTTCTTC.

CDR3 sequence (DNA): TGTGCCAGCAGCTTGAGCCCTGATGAGCAGTTCTTC. Encoded protein: CASSLSPDEQFF. The V call is TRBV5-6, the J call TRBJ2-1; D is undetermined. Germline values: CDR1 SGHDT, CDR2 YYEEEE. V was cut by 1 base and J by 8 bases, with 7 bases left in between. This CDR3 has 12 residues.

The CDR3 region has the DNA TGTGCCAGTCACCAAAGCGGGAGGGCCCTCTACAATGAGCAGTTCTTC. Protein: CASHQSGRALYNEQFF. The chain links TRBV27 to TRBJ2-1; 10 nucleotides line up with TRBD2. This CDR3 is built from 16 residues. V lost 9 bases to trimming and J lost 3 bases; unmatched junction nucleotides: 11. Germline CDR1 is MNHEY and CDR2 is SMNVEV (reference sequence).

The chain combines TRBV2 with TRBJ1-2; D remains ambiguous. The ends were cut back, 1 base at V and 4 bases at J, with 7 bases in the middle. The CDR3 loop spans 13 amino acids. Germline assignment: CDR1 SNHLY and CDR2 FYNNEI. The CDR3 bases are TGTGCCAGCAGTGAAGGGCCGGGCTATGGCTACACCTTC. Its translation is CASSEGPGYGYTF.

The chain has TRBV7-9 and TRBJ2-6, with D tentatively TRBD1 (5 bases). This CDR3 comprises 15 residues. The V and J ends lost 0 bases and 3 bases respectively, with 6 bases between them. Germline values: CDR1 SEHNR, CDR2 FQNEAQ (reference sequence). CDR3 sequence reads: CASSLAGVGANVLTF. The CDR3 DNA follows: TGTGCCAGCAGCTTAGCAGGGGTTGGGGCCAACGTCCTGACTTTC.

This chain connects TRBV7-9 to TRBJ2-7, with D unclear. Per the germline V gene, CDR1 is SEHNR and CDR2 is FQNEAQ (reference sequence). CDR3 length equals 13 residues. V was shortened by 5 bases and J by 0 bases, with 8 bases between the two germline ends. Here the CDR3 reads CASSRSGSYEQYV. The DNA of the CDR3 is TGTGCCAGCAGCCGTTCAGGCTCCTACGAGCAGTACGTC.

The V and J genes are TRBV5-1 and TRBJ2-3, with TRBD2 matching 14 bases. Per germline, CDR1 SGHRS and CDR2 YFSETQ. V gave up 1 base and J gave up 6 bases; unmatched junction bases: 10. This CDR3 has 18 amino acids. The CDR3 DNA reads TGCGCCAGCAGCTTGACAGGGACTAGCGGGGGCGTTGGGGATACGCAGTATTTT. Residues: CASSLTGTSGGVGDTQYF.

V is TRBV6-5 and J is TRBJ1-5; 8 bases match TRBD1. This CDR3 contains 13 residues. The germline V gene encodes CDR1 MNHEY and CDR2 SVGAGI. Trimming removed 6 bases from V and 9 bases from J; junction bases left unmatched: 7. CDR3: CASRGQGYRPQHF. CDR3 in DNA: TGTGCCAGCAGAGGACAGGGTTATCGGCCCCAGCATTTT.

The gene calls are TRBV7-8 and TRBJ1-1, with D hard to call. Germline CDR1 and CDR2: SGHVS and FQNEAQ. The CDR3 sequence is 13 residues long. The ends were cut back, 5 bases at V and 0 bases at J, with 7 bases in the middle. The DNA of the CDR3 is TGTGCCAGCAGCCGTGGGCTGAACACTGAAGCTTTCTTT. Translating it yields CASSRGLNTEAFF.

The CDR3 protein is CASSQETGSYSGANVLTF. The CDR3 DNA is TGTGCCAGCAGCCAAGAGACGGGATCTTACTCTGGGGCCAACGTCCTGACTTTC. The V call is TRBV4-2, the J call TRBJ2-6; D is perhaps TRBD2 (5 bases). Trimming removed 0 bases at V and 0 bases at J, with 12 bases between. The CDR3 covers 18 residues. CDR1 and CDR2 from the germline V gene are LGHNA and YNFKEQ.

The chain combines TRBV27 with TRBJ1-2, with 9 positions matching TRBD1. Unmatched junction bases numbered 4, after V lost 5 bases and J lost 3 bases. The length of the CDR3 is 14 residues. Per germline, CDR1 MNHEY and CDR2 SMNVEV (reference sequence). The CDR3 protein is CASSRGDRDYGYTF. As DNA, the CDR3 is TGTGCCAGCAGTCGTGGGGACAGGGACTATGGCTACACCTTC.

This clone has only one observation. The rearrangement joins TRBV13 to TRBJ2-2; D is perhaps TRBD2 (5 bases). CDR3 length: 14 amino acids. V was clipped by 2 bases and J by 6 bases, with 10 bases between them. Germline V gene lookup returns CDR1 PRHDT and CDR2 FYEKMQ (reference sequence). CDR3 bases: TGTGCCAGCAGCTTACGGGGTTCTGCCGGGGAGCTGTTTTTT. This encodes CASSLRGSAGELFF.

This chain links TRBV7-9 with TRBJ1-4; 7 nucleotides match TRBD1. Germline values: CDR1 SEHNR, CDR2 FQNEAQ (reference sequence). CDR3 length: 16 residues. Losses at the gene ends were 2 bases for V and 8 bases for J; bases not matched to a gene: 11. The CDR3 spells CASSLFGDSTLEKLFF. In DNA form, the CDR3 reads TGTGCCAGCAGCTTATTTGGGGACAGCACCCTGGAAAAACTGTTTTTT.

The V gene is TRBV28, the J gene TRBJ1-1; no reliable D call. The CDR3 length is 11 residues. Deletions cut 7 bases from V and 0 bases from J, with 3 bases between. The germline V gene has CDR1 MDHEN and CDR2 SYDVKM. The CDR3 reads CASNMNTEAFF. The CDR3 region has the DNA TGTGCCAGCAACATGAACACTGAAGCTTTCTTT.